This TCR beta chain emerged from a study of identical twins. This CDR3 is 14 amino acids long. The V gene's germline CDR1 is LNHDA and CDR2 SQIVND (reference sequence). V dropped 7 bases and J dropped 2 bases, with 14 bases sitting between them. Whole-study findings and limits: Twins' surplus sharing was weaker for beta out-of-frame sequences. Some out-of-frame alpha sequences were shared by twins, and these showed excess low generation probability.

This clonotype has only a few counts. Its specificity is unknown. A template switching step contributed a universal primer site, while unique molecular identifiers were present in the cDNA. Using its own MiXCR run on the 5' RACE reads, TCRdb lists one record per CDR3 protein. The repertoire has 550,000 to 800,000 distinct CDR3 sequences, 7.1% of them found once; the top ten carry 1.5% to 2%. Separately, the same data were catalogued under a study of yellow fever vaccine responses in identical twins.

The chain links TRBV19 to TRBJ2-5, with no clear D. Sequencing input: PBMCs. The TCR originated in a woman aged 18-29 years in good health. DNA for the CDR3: TGTGCCAGTAACGGTGGCGTCGGTCAAGAGACCCAGTACTTC. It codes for CASNGGVGQETQYF.